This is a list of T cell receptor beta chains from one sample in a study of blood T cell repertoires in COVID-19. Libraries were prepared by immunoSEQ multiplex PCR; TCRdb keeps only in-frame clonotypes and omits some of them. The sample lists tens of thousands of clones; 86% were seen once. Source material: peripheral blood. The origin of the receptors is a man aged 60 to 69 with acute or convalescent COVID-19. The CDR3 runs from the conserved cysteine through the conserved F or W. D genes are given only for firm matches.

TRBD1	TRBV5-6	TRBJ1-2	CASSVGTAYGYTF	TGTGCCAGCAGCGTCGGGACAGCCTATGGCTACACCTTC
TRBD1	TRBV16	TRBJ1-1	CASSQSGGQGETEAFF	TGTGCCAGCAGCCAATCAGGGGGGCAGGGGGAGACTGAAGCTTTCTTT
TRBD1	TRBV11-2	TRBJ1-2	CASSPETGVSYGYTF	TGTGCCAGCAGCCCTGAGACAGGGGTGAGCTATGGCTACACCTTC
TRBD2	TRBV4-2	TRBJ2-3	CASSQDRGAGASISTDTQYF	TGTGCCAGCAGCCAAGATCGGGGAGCGGGAGCTTCGATCTCCACAGATACGCAGTATTTT
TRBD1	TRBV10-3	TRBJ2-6	CAKGQGGPSGANVLTF	TGTGCCAAGGGACAGGGGGGTCCGTCCGGGGCCAACGTCCTGACTTTC
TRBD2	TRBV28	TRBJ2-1	CASSFPASGRMDNEQFF	TGTGCCAGCAGTTTTCCGGCTAGCGGGAGGATGGACAATGAGCAGTTCTTC
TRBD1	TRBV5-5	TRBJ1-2	CASSRSGQGPSLVGGYTF	TGTGCCAGCAGCCGTTCGGGACAGGGGCCCTCCCTTGTGGGTGGCTACACCTTC
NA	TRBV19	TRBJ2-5	CASTETVHQETQYF	TGTGCCAGTACCGAGACAGTGCACCAAGAGACCCAGTACTTC
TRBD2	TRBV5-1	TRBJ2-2	CASSLAGTSGANTGELFF	TGCGCCAGCAGCTTGGCCGGGACTAGCGGGGCCAACACCGGGGAGCTGTTTTTT
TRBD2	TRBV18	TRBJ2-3	CASSPSSGSDTQYF	TGTGCCAGCTCACCTTCTAGCGGATCAGATACGCAGTATTTT
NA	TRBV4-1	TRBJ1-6	CASTPVRMKPTNSPLHF	TGCGCCAGCACCCCAGTCAGGATGAAACCGACTAATTCACCCCTCCACTTT
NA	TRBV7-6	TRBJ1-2	CASSLVAGITNYGYTF	TGTGCCAGCAGCTTAGTAGCAGGGATTACTAACTATGGCTACACCTTC
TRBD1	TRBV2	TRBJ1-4	CASSEALHGQETNEKLFF	TGTGCCAGCAGTGAAGCGCTTCACGGACAGGAAACTAATGAAAAACTGTTTTTT
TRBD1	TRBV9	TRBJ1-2	CASSPPGQGARGYTF	TGTGCCAGCAGCCCGCCGGGACAGGGGGCGCGGGGCTACACCTTC
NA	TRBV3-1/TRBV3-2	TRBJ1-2	CASSQDPGQTSTF	TGTGCCAGCAGCCAAGACCCGGGACAAACCTCCACCTTC